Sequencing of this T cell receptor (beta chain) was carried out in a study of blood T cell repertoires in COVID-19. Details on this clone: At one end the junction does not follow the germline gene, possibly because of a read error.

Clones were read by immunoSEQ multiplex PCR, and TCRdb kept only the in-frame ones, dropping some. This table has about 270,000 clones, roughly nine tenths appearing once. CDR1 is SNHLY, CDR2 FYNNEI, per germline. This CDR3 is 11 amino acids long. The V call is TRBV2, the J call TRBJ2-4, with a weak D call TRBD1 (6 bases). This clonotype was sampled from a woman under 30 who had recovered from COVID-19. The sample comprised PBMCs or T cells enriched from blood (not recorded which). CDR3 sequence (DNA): TGTGCCAGCAGTAAGGGGGAGTTGGGGGACTTC. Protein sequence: CASSKGELGDF. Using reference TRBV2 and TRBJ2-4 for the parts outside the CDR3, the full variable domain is EPEVTQTPSHQVTQMGQEVILRCVPISNHLYFYWYRQILGQKVEFLVSFYNNEISEKSEIFDDQFSVERPDGSNFTLKIRSTKLEDSAMYFCASSKGELGDFGAGTRLSVL.